This T cell receptor (beta chain) derives from a study of T cells after yellow fever vaccination. One entry per CDR3 protein results from TCRdb running MiXCR on the 5' RACE reads. The top ten clones hold roughly a third of a sample with some 150,000 distinct CDR3 sequences, about a tenth of them seen once. This clonotype was seen a few times. Antigen unknown. Findings and limits, study-wide: Abundant bulk-population clonotypes could contaminate the FACS-sorted repertoires. Though it reached lower strength, the secondary response hit its peak faster, day 5 versus 15.

This clonotype originated in a man aged 18 to 29 who received the YFV17D yellow fever vaccine. The specimen was CD8+ T cells sorted from PBMCs, collected 45 days after the yellow fever booster vaccination.

The CDR3 sequence: CASSMSRGYEQYF. In nucleotides, the CDR3 is TGTGCCAGTAGTATGAGCCGGGGCTACGAGCAGTACTTC. This chain connects TRBV19 to TRBJ2-7; weak D call: TRBD2 (5 bases). Germline V gene lookup returns CDR1 LNHDA and CDR2 SQIVND (reference sequence). Trimming removed 3 bases from V and 3 bases from J, with 9 bases in between. This CDR3 has 13 residues.